Presented here are 10 T cell receptor beta chains from one specimen sequenced in a study of blood T cells in healthy people across ages. Combining a sample-barcoded 5' primer with a J-beta primer mix, a second PCR ran for 7 to 11 cycles. TCRdb re-derived calls from the 5' RACE reads in MiXCR, one entry per CDR3 protein. The table shows just under 550,000 distinct CDR3 sequences, with 24% occurring only once. These same data were also listed under a study on T cells of mothers and their children.

The sequencing input was blood. The source is a boy aged 5-17 years in good health.

V usage is TRBV25-1 and J usage is TRBJ1-2; D gene uncertain. There are 14 residues in the CDR3. Trimming removed 3 bases from V and 4 bases from J, with 12 bases in between. Germline V lookup: CDR1 MGHDK, CDR2 SYGVNS. For the CDR3, the DNA is TGTGCCAGCAGTGACAGCGCCGAGCTCTATGGCTACACCTTC. It specifies CASSDSAELYGYTF.

This clonotype was found a few times. The gene calls are TRBV11-2 and TRBJ1-4; unclear D gene. V was shortened by 5 bases and J by 6 bases, with 13 bases between the two germline ends. The CDR3 covers 14 residues. Germline CDR1 reads SGHAT; CDR2 reads FQNNGV. The DNA of the CDR3 is TGTGCCAGCAGCCCCCCCAGCGCGTATGAAAAACTGTTTTTT. It translates to CASSPPSAYEKLFF. The complete variable domain, with remaining parts taken from reference TRBV11-2 and TRBJ1-4, reads EAGVAQSPRYKIIEKRQSVAFWCNPISGHATLYWYQQILGQGPKLLIQFQNNGVVDDSQLPKDRFSAERLKGVDSTLKIQPAKLEDSAVYLCASSPPSAYEKLFFGSGTQLSVL.

This sequence joins TRBV20-1 and TRBJ1-6; maybe TRBD1 (6 bases). CDR1 is DFQATT and CDR2 is SNEGSKA in the germline V gene (reference sequence). CDR3 length equals 13 residues. Here the CDR3 DNA reads TGCGCCCGAGGGGGGCGGTATAATTCACCCCTCCACTTT. Translating gives CARGGRYNSPLHF.

The chain employs TRBV30 and TRBJ2-1, with D perhaps TRBD2 (6 bases). Germline CDR1 reads GTSNPN; CDR2 reads SVGIG (reference sequence). This CDR3 has 17 residues. The V gene lost 0 bases and the J gene lost 0 bases, with 15 bases spanning the gap. CDR3 sequence reads: CAWSVGGVGLSYNEQFF. The CDR3 DNA reads TGTGCCTGGAGTGTCGGCGGGGTGGGCCTCTCCTACAATGAGCAGTTCTTC.

This rearrangement joins TRBV7-8 to TRBJ1-5; 8 nucleotides agree with TRBD1. CDR3 length: 17 residues. The J segment lost 8 bases and the V segment lost 0 bases, leaving 12 bases of the junction unmatched. CDR1 SGHVS and CDR2 FQNEAQ come from the germline V gene. CDR3 residues: CASSLAYRQGLGKPQHF. DNA for the CDR3: TGTGCCAGCAGCTTAGCTTATCGACAGGGGCTGGGTAAGCCCCAGCATTTT.

V usage is TRBV27 and J usage is TRBJ2-7; TRBD1 is a possible D gene (6 bases). The CDR3 sequence is 16 residues long. Trimming took off 2 bases at V and 1 base at J, with 15 bases between the two ends. Germline lookup yields CDR1 MNHEY and CDR2 SMNVEV (reference sequence). CDR3 residues: CASSLRGGLNSYEQYF. The DNA of the CDR3 is TGTGCCAGCAGTTTACGTGGGGGCCTTAATTCCTACGAGCAGTACTTC.

Only a few counts were recorded for this clonotype. The rearrangement joins TRBV7-8 to TRBJ1-4, with 8 bases lining up with TRBD1. CDR1 is SGHVS, CDR2 FQNEAQ, per germline. V lost 5 bases and J lost 6; bases outside the gene matches: 11. This CDR3 contains 16 residues. CDR3 nucleotide sequence: TGTGCCAGCAGCCCGCTAAGACAGGGGCCCCATGAAAAACTGTTTTTT. Protein product: CASSPLRQGPHEKLFF.

The table lists this clonotype with a few counts. V is TRBV29-1 and J is TRBJ2-1, with 11 bases fitting TRBD2. Looked up from germline, CDR1 is SQVTM and CDR2 is ANQGSEA. This CDR3 has 15 residues. Unmatched junction bases numbered 7, after V lost 0 bases and J lost 9 bases. DNA for the CDR3: TGCAGCGTTGAAGACTATAGCGGGAGGGCCCCTGAGCAGTTCTTC. Protein product: CSVEDYSGRAPEQFF.

This chain connects TRBV27 to TRBJ1-5; D call uncertain. The V gene lost 1 base and the J gene lost 0 bases, with 7 bases spanning the gap. The CDR3 extends over 15 amino acids. Germline CDR1 MNHEY, CDR2 SMNVEV (reference sequence). The CDR3 DNA sequence: TGTGCCAGCAGTTTATACGGTCCTAGCAATCAGCCCCAGCATTTT. It specifies CASSLYGPSNQPQHF.

The chain is built from TRBV6-6 and TRBJ1-5; weak D call: TRBD1 (5 bases). CDR3 size: 13 residues. Germline V gene lookup returns CDR1 MNHNY and CDR2 SVGAGI (reference sequence). Deletions cut 5 bases from V and 7 bases from J, with 12 bases between. This chain's CDR3 is CASSTGKGQPQHF. The CDR3 DNA is TGTGCCAGCAGTACAGGTAAAGGACAGCCCCAGCATTTT.